A single sample is the source of the 5 T cell receptor beta chains below, sequenced in a study of blood T cell repertoires in COVID-19. Data came from immunoSEQ multiplex PCR; TCRdb stores just in-frame clones and leaves some out. This table holds tens of thousands of clones, around 87% found once. The sequenced material came from peripheral blood. These TCRs come from a human donor with acute or convalescent COVID-19. The donor label of this sample is uncertain.

In this sample, this clone turned up once. The chain has TRBV7-9 and TRBJ2-5; 16 bases are a match to TRBD2. The CDR3 covers 13 residues. Germline V gives CDR1 SEHNR, CDR2 FQNEAQ (reference sequence). Losses at the gene ends were 3 bases for V and 14 bases for J; bases not matched to a gene: 3. CDR3 amino acids: CASSFGTSGGVYF. CDR3 in DNA: TGTGCCAGCAGCTTCGGGACTAGCGGGGGGGTATACTTC.

As concerns this clone: A far larger clone is off by one base, so a read error is likely. The chain has TRBV28 and TRBJ1-2; 7 nucleotides agree with TRBD1. This CDR3 has 13 amino acids. V lost 6 bases and J lost 2; bases outside the gene matches: 3. Germline values: CDR1 MDHEN, CDR2 SYDVKM. CDR3 sequence: CASSQGQNYGYTF. The CDR3 DNA is TGTGCCAGCAGCCAGGGACAGAACTATGGCTACACCTTC.

V gene TRBV3-1 (or the pseudogene TRBV3-2) combines with J gene TRBJ1-4; 9 bases map to TRBD1. Per germline, CDR1 LGHDT and CDR2 YNNKEL (reference sequence). Trimming at V came to 1 base and at J to 5 bases, leaving 8 bases not matched to a gene. The CDR3 covers 17 residues. The chain's CDR3 is CASSQGGPDRGNEKLFF. The CDR3 nucleotides read TGTGCCAGCAGCCAAGGAGGACCCGACAGGGGGAATGAAAAACTGTTTTTT.

This chain's CDR3 is CASTPGDFNSPLHF. The CDR3 nucleotides are TGTGCCAGCACCCCTGGGGACTTCAATTCACCCCTCCACTTT. The V gene is TRBV5-6, the J gene TRBJ1-6, with TRBD1 as a possible D gene (5 bases). Looked up from germline, CDR1 is SGHDT and CDR2 is YYEEEE. Trimming removed 6 bases at V and 7 bases at J, with 14 bases between. The CDR3 is 14 amino acids.

The chain combines TRBV18 with TRBJ1-4; D is perhaps TRBD1 (6 bases). From germline, CDR1 is KGHSH and CDR2 LQKENI. The CDR3 has 17 amino acids. Trimming removed 3 bases from V and 5 bases from J, with 19 bases in between. The CDR3 coding sequence is TGTGCCAGCTCACCGCTCCTTCAGGGGACGGCAAATGAAAAACTGTTTTTT. Translation gives CASSPLLQGTANEKLFF.